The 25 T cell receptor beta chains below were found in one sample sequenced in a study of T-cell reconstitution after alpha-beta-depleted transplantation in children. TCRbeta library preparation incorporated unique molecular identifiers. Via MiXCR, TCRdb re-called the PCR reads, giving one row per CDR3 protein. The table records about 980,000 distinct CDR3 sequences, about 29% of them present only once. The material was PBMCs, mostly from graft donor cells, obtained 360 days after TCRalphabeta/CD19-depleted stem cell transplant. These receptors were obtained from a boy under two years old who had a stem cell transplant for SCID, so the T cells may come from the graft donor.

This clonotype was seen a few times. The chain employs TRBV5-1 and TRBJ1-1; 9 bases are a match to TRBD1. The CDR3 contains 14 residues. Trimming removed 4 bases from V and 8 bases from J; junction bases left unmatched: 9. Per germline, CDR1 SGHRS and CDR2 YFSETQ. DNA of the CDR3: TGCGCCAGCAGCCGCGGGACAGGGAGTGGCGAAGCTTTCTTT. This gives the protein CASSRGTGSGEAFF.

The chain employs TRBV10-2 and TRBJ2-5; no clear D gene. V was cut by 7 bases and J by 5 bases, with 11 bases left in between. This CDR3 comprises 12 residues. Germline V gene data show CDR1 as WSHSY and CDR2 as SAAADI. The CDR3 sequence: CASTATLETQYF. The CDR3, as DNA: TGCGCCAGCACGGCTACGTTGGAGACCCAGTACTTC.

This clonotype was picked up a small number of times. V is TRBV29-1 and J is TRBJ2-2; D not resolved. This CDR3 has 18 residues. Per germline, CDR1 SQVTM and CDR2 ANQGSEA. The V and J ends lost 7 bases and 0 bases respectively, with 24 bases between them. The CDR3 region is CSARTTSRLFPNTGELFF. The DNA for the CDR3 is TGCAGCGCCCGGACGACCTCACGACTTTTTCCGAACACCGGGGAGCTGTTTTTT.

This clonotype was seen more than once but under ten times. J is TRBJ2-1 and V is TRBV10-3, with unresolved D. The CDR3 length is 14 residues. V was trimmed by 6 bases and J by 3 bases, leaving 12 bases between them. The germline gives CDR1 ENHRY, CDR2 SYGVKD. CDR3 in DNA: TGTGCCATCAGGGCCGATCAGTTCTACAATGAGCAGTTCTTC. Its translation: CAIRADQFYNEQFF.

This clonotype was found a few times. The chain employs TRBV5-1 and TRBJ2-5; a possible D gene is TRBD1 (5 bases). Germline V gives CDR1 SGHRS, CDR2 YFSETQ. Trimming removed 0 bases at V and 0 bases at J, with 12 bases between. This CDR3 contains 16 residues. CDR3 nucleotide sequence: TGCGCCAGCAGCTTGGACTGGACACCTTACCAAGAGACCCAGTACTTC. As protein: CASSLDWTPYQETQYF.

The CDR3, as DNA: TGTGCCACCAGCAGAGGGGGGGGGGAGGGAGATACGCAGTATTTT. Translation gives CATSRGGGEGDTQYF. This chain links TRBV15 with TRBJ2-3; 7 positions match TRBD2. Germline trimming cut 1 base from V and 5 bases from J; bases unmatched to any gene: 6. The CDR3 is 15 residues long. The germline gives CDR1 LNHNV, CDR2 YYDKDF (reference sequence). The full variable domain, rest sourced from reference TRBV15 and TRBJ2-3, is DAMVIQNPRYQVTQFGKPVTLSCSQTLNHNVMYWYQQKSSQAPKLLFHYYDKDFNNEADTPDNFQSRRPNTSFCFLDIRSPGLGDTAMYLCATSRGGGEGDTQYFGPGTRLTVL.

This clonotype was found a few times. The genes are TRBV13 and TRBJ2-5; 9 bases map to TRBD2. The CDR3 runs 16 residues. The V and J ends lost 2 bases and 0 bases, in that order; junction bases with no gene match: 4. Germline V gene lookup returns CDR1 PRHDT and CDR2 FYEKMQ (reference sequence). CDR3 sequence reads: CASSLWLAGNQETQYF. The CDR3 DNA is TGTGCCAGCAGCTTATGGCTAGCGGGAAACCAAGAGACCCAGTACTTC.

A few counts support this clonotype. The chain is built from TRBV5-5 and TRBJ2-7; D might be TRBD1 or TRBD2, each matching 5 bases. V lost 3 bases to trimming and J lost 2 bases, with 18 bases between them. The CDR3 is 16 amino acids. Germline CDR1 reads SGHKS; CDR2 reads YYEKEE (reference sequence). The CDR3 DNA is TGTGCCAGCAGCTCGCCAGGGACGGAATACCCCTACGAGCAGTACTTC. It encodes CASSSPGTEYPYEQYF.

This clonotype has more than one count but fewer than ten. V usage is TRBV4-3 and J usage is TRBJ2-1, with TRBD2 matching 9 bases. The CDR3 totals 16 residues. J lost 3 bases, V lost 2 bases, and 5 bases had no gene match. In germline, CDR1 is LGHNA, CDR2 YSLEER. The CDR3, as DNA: TGCGCCAGCAGCCAATTAGCGGGGGCACGCTACAATGAGCAGTTCTTC. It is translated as CASSQLAGARYNEQFF.

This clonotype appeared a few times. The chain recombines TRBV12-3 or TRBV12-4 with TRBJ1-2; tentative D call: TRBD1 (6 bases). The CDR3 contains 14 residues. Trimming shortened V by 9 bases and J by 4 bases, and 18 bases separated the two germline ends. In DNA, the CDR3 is TGTGCCAGTCTCTTCGGGACATGGCTCTATGGCTACACCTTC. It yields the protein CASLFGTWLYGYTF.

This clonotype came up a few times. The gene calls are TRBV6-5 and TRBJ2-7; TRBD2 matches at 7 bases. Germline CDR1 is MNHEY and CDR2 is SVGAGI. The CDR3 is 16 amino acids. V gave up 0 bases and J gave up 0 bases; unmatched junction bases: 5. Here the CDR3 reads CASSYSAGESSYEQYF. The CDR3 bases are TGTGCCAGCAGTTACTCCGCGGGGGAGAGCTCCTACGAGCAGTACTTC.

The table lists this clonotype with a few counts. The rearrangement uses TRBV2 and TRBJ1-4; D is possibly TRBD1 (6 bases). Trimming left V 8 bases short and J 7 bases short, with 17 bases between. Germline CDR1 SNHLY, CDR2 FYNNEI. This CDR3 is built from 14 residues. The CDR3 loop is CASGGPGPVEKLFF. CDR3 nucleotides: TGTGCCAGCGGGGGGCCCGGGCCGGTTGAAAAACTGTTTTTT.

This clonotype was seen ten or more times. This chain's CDR3 is CATTGRYTEAFF. The DNA of the CDR3 is TGTGCCACCACAGGGAGGTACACTGAAGCTTTCTTT. This rearrangement joins TRBV10-3 to TRBJ1-1, with a tentative D call TRBD1 (6 bases). CDR1 and CDR2 (germline): ENHRY, SYGVKD. V lost 10 bases to trimming and J lost 3 bases, with 12 bases between them. The CDR3 is made up of 12 amino acids.

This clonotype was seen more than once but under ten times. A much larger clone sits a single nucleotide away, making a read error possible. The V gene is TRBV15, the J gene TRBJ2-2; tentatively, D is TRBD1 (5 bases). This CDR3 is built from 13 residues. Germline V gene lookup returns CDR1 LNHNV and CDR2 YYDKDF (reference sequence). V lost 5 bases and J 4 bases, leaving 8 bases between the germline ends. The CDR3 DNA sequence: TGTGCCACCAGCCCCCAGGGCACCGGGGAGCTGTTTTTT. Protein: CATSPQGTGELFF.

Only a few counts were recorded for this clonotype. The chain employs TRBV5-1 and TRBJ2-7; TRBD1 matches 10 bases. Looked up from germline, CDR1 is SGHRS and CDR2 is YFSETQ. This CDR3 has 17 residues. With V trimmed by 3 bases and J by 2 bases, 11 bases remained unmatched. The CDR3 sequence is CASSSHRPGTGAYEQYF. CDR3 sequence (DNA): TGCGCCAGCAGCTCCCACCGACCCGGGACAGGGGCCTACGAGCAGTACTTC.

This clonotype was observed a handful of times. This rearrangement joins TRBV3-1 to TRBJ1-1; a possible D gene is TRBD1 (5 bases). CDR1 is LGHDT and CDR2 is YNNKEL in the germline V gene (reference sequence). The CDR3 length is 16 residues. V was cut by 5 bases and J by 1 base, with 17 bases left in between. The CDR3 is CASSARGYRRNTEAFF. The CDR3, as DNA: TGTGCCAGCAGCGCACGTGGTTACAGGAGGAACACTGAAGCTTTCTTT.

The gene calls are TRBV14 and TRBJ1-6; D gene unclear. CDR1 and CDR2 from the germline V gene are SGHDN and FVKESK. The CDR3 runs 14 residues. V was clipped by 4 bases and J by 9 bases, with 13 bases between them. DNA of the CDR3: TGTGCCAGCAGCCCTCTACCGGTGGGTTCACCCCTCCACTTT. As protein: CASSPLPVGSPLHF.

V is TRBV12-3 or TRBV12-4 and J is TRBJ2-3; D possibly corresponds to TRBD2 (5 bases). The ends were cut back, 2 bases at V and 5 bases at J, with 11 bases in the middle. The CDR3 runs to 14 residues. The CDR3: CASSLRDLKDTQYF. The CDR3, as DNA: TGTGCCAGCAGTTTACGGGATTTGAAAGATACGCAGTATTTT.

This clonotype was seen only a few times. Here the CDR3 DNA reads TGTGCCAGCAGCACGGGACCCGACGGCTCCTACAATGAGCAGTTCTTC. It yields the protein CASSTGPDGSYNEQFF. The rearrangement uses TRBV7-7 and TRBJ2-1; either TRBD1 or TRBD2 may supply D (5 bases each). This CDR3 region has 16 residues. The germline CDR1 and CDR2 sequences are SSHAT and FNYEAQ (reference sequence). V lost 5 bases and J 0 bases, leaving 14 bases between the germline ends. The whole variable domain, filled in from reference TRBV7-7 and TRBJ2-1, reads GAGVSQSPRYKVTKRGQDVTLRCDPISSHATLYWYQQALGQGPEFLTYFNYEAQPDKSGLPSDRFSAERPEGSISTLTIQRTEQRDSAMYRCASSTGPDGSYNEQFFGPGTRLTVL.

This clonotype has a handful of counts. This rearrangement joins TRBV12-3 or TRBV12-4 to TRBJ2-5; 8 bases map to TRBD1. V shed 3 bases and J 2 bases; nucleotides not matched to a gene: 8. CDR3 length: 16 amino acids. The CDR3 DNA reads TGTGCCAGCAGTTTGGGGGACAGGCCTATTCAAGAGACCCAGTACTTC. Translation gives CASSLGDRPIQETQYF.

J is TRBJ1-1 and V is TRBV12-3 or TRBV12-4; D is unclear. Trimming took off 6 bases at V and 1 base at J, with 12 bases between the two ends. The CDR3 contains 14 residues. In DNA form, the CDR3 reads TGTGCCAGCAGATCAGGCAGACAGAACACTGAAGCTTTCTTT. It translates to CASRSGRQNTEAFF.

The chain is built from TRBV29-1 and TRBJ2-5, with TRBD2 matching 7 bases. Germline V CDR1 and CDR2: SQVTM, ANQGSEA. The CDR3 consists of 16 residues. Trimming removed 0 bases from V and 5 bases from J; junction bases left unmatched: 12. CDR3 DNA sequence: TGCAGCGTTGAAGATCGCGGTTTCGGGGGGTCTGAGACCCAGTACTTC. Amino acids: CSVEDRGFGGSETQYF.

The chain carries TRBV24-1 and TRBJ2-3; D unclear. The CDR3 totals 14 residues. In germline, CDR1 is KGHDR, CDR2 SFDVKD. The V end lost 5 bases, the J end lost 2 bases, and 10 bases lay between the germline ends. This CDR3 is CATSGPRSTDTQYF. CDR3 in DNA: TGTGCCACCAGTGGCCCTAGATCCACAGATACGCAGTATTTT.

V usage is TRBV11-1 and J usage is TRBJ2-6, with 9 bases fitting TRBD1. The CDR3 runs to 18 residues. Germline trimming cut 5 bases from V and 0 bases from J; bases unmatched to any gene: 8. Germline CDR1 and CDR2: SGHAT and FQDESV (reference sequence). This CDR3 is CASSGRGQGNSGANVLTF. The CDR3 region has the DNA TGTGCCAGCAGCGGACGGGGACAGGGAAACTCTGGGGCCAACGTCCTGACTTTC.

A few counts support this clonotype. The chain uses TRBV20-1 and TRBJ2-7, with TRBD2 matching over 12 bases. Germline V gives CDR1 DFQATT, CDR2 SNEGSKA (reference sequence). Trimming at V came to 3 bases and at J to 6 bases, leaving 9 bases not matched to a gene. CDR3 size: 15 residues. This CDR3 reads CSASPTSGGYSEQYF. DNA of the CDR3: TGCAGTGCTAGCCCGACTAGCGGGGGTTACTCCGAGCAGTACTTC.